The clone carrying this TCR beta chain was recorded many times. Samples came from axillary lymph nodes draining the breast cancer. TCRdb analysed the multiplex PCR reads with MiXCR anew, one entry per CDR3 protein. This sample has over 150,000 distinct CDR3 sequences, with approximately 31% found just once. CDR3 length: 17 residues. V dropped 4 bases and J dropped 3; count of bases not matched to a gene: 15. Per the germline V gene, CDR1 is MGHRA and CDR2 is YSYEKL. This sample stems from a study of breast tumors, draining lymph nodes, adjacent tissues. The sample consisted of axillary lymph node tissue. The receptor's source is a female donor with breast cancer. Some clones in this sample may be carry-over from other donors' samples. The V gene is TRBV4-1, the J gene TRBJ2-7, with 7 bases aligning to TRBD1. DNA for the CDR3: TGCGCCAGCAGCCCTTACCCAGGGGGACAAGTAATCTACGAGCAGTACTTC. Amino acids: CASSPYPGGQVIYEQYF.